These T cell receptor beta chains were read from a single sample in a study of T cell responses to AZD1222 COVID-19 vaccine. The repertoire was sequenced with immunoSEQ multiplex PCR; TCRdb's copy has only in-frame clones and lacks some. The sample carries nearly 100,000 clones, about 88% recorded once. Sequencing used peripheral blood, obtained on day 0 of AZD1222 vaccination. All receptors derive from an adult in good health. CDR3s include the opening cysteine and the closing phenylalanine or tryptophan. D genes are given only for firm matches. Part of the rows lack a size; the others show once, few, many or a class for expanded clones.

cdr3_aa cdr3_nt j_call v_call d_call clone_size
CASSRGSGNTIYF TGTGCCAGCAGCCGCGGGTCAGGAAACACCATATATTTT TRBJ1-3 TRBV11-2 - once
CASSLAGQGYEQYF TGTGCCAGCAGCTTAGCGGGACAGGGCTACGAGCAGTACTTC TRBJ2-7 TRBV7-8 TRBD1 -
CASSVSPAGTGDTEAFF TGTGCCAGCAGCGTATCTCCAGCCGGGACAGGGGACACTGAAGCTTTCTTT TRBJ1-1 TRBV9 TRBD1 -
CASSLAVNTGELFF TGTGCCAGCAGCCTAGCGGTGAACACCGGGGAGCTGTTTTTT TRBJ2-2 TRBV7-9 TRBD2 -
CASSPNLQETQYF TGTGCCAGCAGCCCAAACTTGCAAGAGACCCAGTACTTC TRBJ2-5 TRBV11-2 - -
CASSILGDTQYF TGTGCCAGTAGTATCTTGGGAGATACGCAGTATTTT TRBJ2-3 TRBV19 - -
CASSLREYNSPLHF TGTGCCAGCAGTTTGCGGGAATACAATTCACCCCTCCACTTT TRBJ1-6 TRBV6-5 - -
CASSATRDSVNEKLFF TGTGCCAGCAGCGCTACCCGGGACAGCGTTAATGAAAAACTGTTTTTT TRBJ1-4 TRBV9 TRBD1 -
CAQLPAQVPHEQYF TGCGCCCAACTTCCCGCTCAGGTACCTCACGAGCAGTACTTC TRBJ2-7 TRBV23-1 - -
CASSSPEGGPQETQYF TGTGCCAGCAGTTCCCCCGAGGGGGGGCCTCAAGAGACCCAGTACTTC TRBJ2-5 TRBV6-2/TRBV6-3 - medium-sized
CASGWRNTEAFF TGTGCCAGCGGGTGGAGGAACACTGAAGCTTTCTTT TRBJ1-1 TRBV11-3 - -
CASSSRNQETQYF TGTGCCAGCAGCTCAAGAAACCAAGAGACCCAGTACTTC TRBJ2-5 TRBV13 - once
CASSQGTTSGNTIYF TGTGCCAGCAGCCAGGGAACAACCTCTGGAAACACCATATATTTT TRBJ1-3 TRBV3-1/TRBV3-2 - -
CASSDSIENTGELFF TGTGCCAGCAGTGACTCGATAGAGAACACCGGGGAGCTGTTTTTT TRBJ2-2 TRBV6-4 - -
CASSLSGPTGELFF TGTGCCAGCAGCCTCTCAGGGCCCACCGGGGAGCTGTTTTTT TRBJ2-2 TRBV5-5 - -
CASSGTGRSGANVLTF TGTGCCAGTAGTGGTACAGGGCGCTCTGGGGCCAACGTCCTGACTTTC TRBJ2-6 TRBV19 - -
CASSLTGTGEAFF TGTGCCAGCAGCCTCACCGGGACAGGTGAAGCTTTCTTT TRBJ1-1 TRBV7-9 TRBD1 -
CASSYSSGSDTQYF TGTGCCAGCAGTTACTCGAGTGGGTCAGATACGCAGTATTTT TRBJ2-3 TRBV6-5 - -
CASSQLAGTGGSPLHF TGCGCCAGCAGCCAACTAGCCGGGACCGGCGGGTCACCCCTCCACTTT TRBJ1-6 TRBV4-3 - -
CSASAWRGGRYEQYF TGCAGTGCTAGTGCTTGGCGGGGGGGCCGGTACGAGCAGTACTTC TRBJ2-7 TRBV20-1 TRBD2 few
CASSHTTGSYEQYF TGTGCCAGCAGCCATACCACGGGCTCCTACGAGCAGTACTTC TRBJ2-7 TRBV3-1/TRBV3-2 - once
CSAARREQYF TGCAGTGCCGCTCGGAGGGAGCAGTACTTC TRBJ2-7 TRBV20-1 - few
CASSYDRVNSPLHF TGTGCCAGCAGTTACGACAGGGTCAATTCACCCCTCCACTTT TRBJ1-6 TRBV6-5 TRBD1 -
CASSPMDSYGYTF TGCGCCAGCAGCCCCATGGACAGCTATGGCTACACCTTC TRBJ1-2 TRBV5-1 - -
CSARVNEKLFF TGCAGTGCTAGGGTTAATGAAAAACTGTTTTTT TRBJ1-4 TRBV20-1 - -
CSAIRGQGTF TGCAGTGCTATTAGAGGTCAGGGGACCTTC TRBJ1-2 TRBV20-1 - -
CASSIDRSYGYTF TGTGCCAGTAGTATAGACAGGAGCTATGGCTACACCTTC TRBJ1-2 TRBV19 - -
CASSETRDCNEQFF TGTGCCAGCAGTGAAACCCGGGACTGCAATGAGCAGTTCTTC TRBJ2-1 TRBV6-1 - -
CASSFTVETEAFF TGTGCCAGCAGCTTTACCGTCGAGACTGAAGCTTTCTTT TRBJ1-1 TRBV7-9 - -
CASSASPGYNSPLHF TGTGCCAGCAGCGCCTCCCCAGGGTATAATTCACCCCTCCACTTT TRBJ1-6 TRBV9 - -
CASRTFGQNSPLHF TGTGCCAGCAGGACCTTTGGACAGAATTCACCCCTCCACTTT TRBJ1-6 TRBV3-1/TRBV3-2 - -
CASSSSTGTRAYEQYF TGTGCCAGCTCGTCGTCCACCGGGACAAGGGCCTACGAGCAGTACTTC TRBJ2-7 TRBV18 - -
CASSAPGRGGDEQFF TGTGCCAGCAGTGCCCCTGGGCGGGGGGGCGATGAGCAGTTCTTC TRBJ2-1 TRBV28 TRBD2 -
CAIKGFGNTEAFF TGTGCCATCAAGGGCTTCGGGAACACTGAAGCTTTCTTT TRBJ1-1 TRBV19 - -
CASSVSGGRQPQHF TGTGCCAGCAGTGTTTCCGGGGGACGCCAGCCCCAGCATTTT TRBJ1-5 TRBV2 - -
CASSEPVWTEAFF TGTGCCAGCAGTGAACCAGTATGGACTGAAGCTTTCTTT TRBJ1-1 TRBV6-1 - -
CASSSGTSGSRNIQYF TGTGCCAGCAGCTCAGGTACTAGCGGGAGCAGAAACATTCAGTACTTC TRBJ2-4 TRBV5-4 TRBD2 -
CASSADTYHDGEQFF TGTGCCAGCAGCGCCGACACCTATCACGATGGTGAGCAGTTCTTC TRBJ2-1 TRBV9 - -
CASRKTGNTEAFF TGTGCCAGCAGAAAAACAGGGAACACTGAAGCTTTCTTT TRBJ1-1 TRBV27 - -
CASSPGVAETHEQYF TGTGCCAGCTCACCAGGAGTAGCGGAGACCCACGAGCAGTACTTC TRBJ2-7 TRBV18 - -
CASSYSRQEQYF TGTGCCAGCAGTTACTCGCGTCAAGAGCAGTACTTC TRBJ2-7 TRBV6-2/TRBV6-3 - -
CASSSSWNEQFF TGTGCCAGCAGTTCGAGTTGGAATGAGCAGTTCTTC TRBJ2-1 TRBV7-9 - -
CASSKVKGSEEGYTF TGTGCCAGCAGCAAAGTTAAAGGGAGTGAAGAAGGCTACACCTTC TRBJ1-2 TRBV21-1 - few
CASRSRGNSGNTIYF TGTGCCAGCAGGTCCCGGGGGAACTCTGGAAACACCATATATTTT TRBJ1-3 TRBV2 - -
CSASSPQTSGTYEQYF TGCAGTGCTAGTAGCCCTCAGACTAGCGGGACGTACGAGCAGTACTTC TRBJ2-7 TRBV20-1 TRBD2 -
CASSQRGFSTEAFF TGTGCCAGCAGCCAACGAGGGTTTAGCACTGAAGCTTTCTTT TRBJ1-1 TRBV14 - -
CASSLGGDRGPETQYF TGTGCCAGCAGCTTAGGGGGGGACAGGGGGCCAGAGACCCAGTACTTC TRBJ2-5 TRBV7-2 TRBD1 -
CASSLGPSAVEQYF TGTGCCAGCAGCTTAGGACCATCCGCGGTCGAGCAGTACTTC TRBJ2-7 TRBV7-8 - -
CASSERASLPSGYTF TGTGCCAGCAGTGAACGGGCCAGCCTCCCCTCTGGCTACACCTTC TRBJ1-2 TRBV2 - -
CASSSYHKGLFEQYF TGTGCCAGCAGTTCGTATCATAAAGGGCTATTTGAGCAGTACTTC TRBJ2-7 TRBV28 - -
CASSQDRGGRETQYF TGTGCCAGCAGCCAAGACCGGGGGGGACGGGAGACCCAGTACTTC TRBJ2-5 TRBV3-1/TRBV3-2 TRBD2 -
CASGTTGGGYEQYF TGTGCCAGCGGCACAACAGGGGGCGGTTACGAGCAGTACTTC TRBJ2-7 TRBV3-1/TRBV3-2 TRBD1 -
CASRNGPYYGYTF TGTGCCAGCAGGAATGGTCCCTACTATGGCTACACCTTC TRBJ1-2 TRBV28 - -
CSGTDNYGYTF TGCAGTGGCACAGATAACTATGGCTACACCTTC TRBJ1-2 TRBV20-1 - -
CASSPGGGGMSLNTEAFF TGTGCCAGTAGCCCCGGTGGGGGAGGAATGTCCCTGAACACTGAAGCTTTCTTT TRBJ1-1 TRBV19 - few